The clone carrying this T cell receptor (beta chain) was detected only a few times. Its antigen is not known. These data belong to a study of T-cell reconstitution after alpha-beta-depleted transplantation in children. Study-level points and caveats: Several hundred expanded graft clones reportedly supplied alpha-beta T cells about two months after transplant. Hyperexpanded clones declined; after one year, newly produced T cells mostly supplied diversity.

Unique molecular identifiers were used to barcode this TCRbeta library. Each CDR3 protein is one row after TCRdb ran MiXCR on the PCR reads. The sample yields about 420,000 distinct CDR3 sequences, around 15% seen once. This sequence was found in a boy younger than two who had a stem cell transplant for Wiskott-Aldrich syndrome, so the T cells may come from the graft donor. The sample consisted of PBMCs, mostly from graft donor cells, taken 360 days after TCRalphabeta/CD19-depleted stem cell transplant.

Here the CDR3 reads CASSSGKLSSYEQYF. The CDR3 DNA sequence: TGTGCCAGCAGTTCCGGCAAACTGAGCTCCTACGAGCAGTACTTC. V is TRBV27 and J is TRBJ2-7; D is undetermined. Germline CDR1 MNHEY, CDR2 SMNVEV (reference sequence). This CDR3 has 15 amino acids. Trimming removed 4 bases at V and 0 bases at J, with 13 bases between.